This is a list of T cell receptor beta chains from one sample in a study of OX40 agonist ivuxolimab in advanced cancers. Clones were sequenced by immunoSEQ multiplex PCR, and TCRdb holds only the in-frame ones, with some missing. There are approximately 96,000 clones in the sample; less than 95% occur only once, and about 1.6% lies in the top ten. The sequences come from CD4+ or CD8+ T cells sorted from blood, collected in a trial of the OX40 agonist ivuxolimab. These receptor sequences come from an adult with an advanced solid tumor such as melanoma, head and neck, liver or kidney cancer. Both conserved end residues are part of each CDR3. The D gene is left open where the match is weak. Clone size, where shown, is once, few, many, or a class for clones that have expanded.

TRBD1	TRBV6-5	TRBJ2-6	NA	TGTGCCAGCAGCCAAACAGGGGCTGGGGCCAACGTCCTGACTTTC	CASSQTGAGANVLTF
TRBD2	TRBV13	TRBJ2-7	once	TGTGCCAGCAGCCCAGCGGGGCGAATCTACGAGCAGTACTTC	CASSPAGRIYEQYF
NA	TRBV5-4	TRBJ2-3	NA	TGTGCCAGCACGAGCGGACTTGTCACAGATACGCAGTATTTT	CASTSGLVTDTQYF
TRBD1	TRBV19	TRBJ2-7	NA	TGTGCCAGTAGTCCCCGGGACAGGGGGGTTTCCTACGAGCAGTACTTC	CASSPRDRGVSYEQYF
TRBD2	TRBV7-2	TRBJ2-1	NA	TGTGCCAGCAGCCCCGGAGCCCTAGCGGGATTTTACAATGAGCAGTTCTTC	CASSPGALAGFYNEQFF
NA	TRBV19	TRBJ1-5	NA	TGTGCCAGTAGTGCTCAGGGGCGGCGTGGCAATCAGCCCCAGCATTTT	CASSAQGRRGNQPQHF
TRBD1	TRBV7-9	TRBJ2-7	NA	TGTGCCAGCAGCTTAGCGGAGGTGAGACAGGGGGCAAGAGAGCAGTACTTC	CASSLAEVRQGAREQYF
NA	TRBV7-8	TRBJ1-1	NA	TGTGCCAGCAGCTTAGTTTCCGTCAACGGTATCACTGAAGCTTTCTTT	CASSLVSVNGITEAFF
NA	TRBV6-5	TRBJ1-3	NA	TGTGCCAGCAGCCCAGCAGGCTCTGGAAACACCATATATTTT	CASSPAGSGNTIYF
TRBD2	TRBV7-3	TRBJ2-2	NA	TGTGCCAGCAGCTCCGGGACTAGCAGCACCGGGGAGCTGTTTTTT	CASSSGTSSTGELFF